A selection of T cell receptor beta chains follows, all from one sample in a study of long-term antiretroviral therapy in people with HIV. Method: immunoSEQ multiplex PCR; TCRdb's copy keeps in-frame clones and lacks some. The sample has 25,000 or so clones; about 94% are singletons. The sequencing here drew on unsorted PBMCs, taken 6.2 years after starting antiretroviral therapy. The receptors come from a man between 35 and 55 years old with HIV. The CDR3 runs from the conserved cysteine through the conserved F or W. The D gene is left open where the match is weak. Size is stated for part of the rows, as once, few or many counts, or as a class when the clone is expanded.

V gene: TRBV6-6
D gene: NA
J gene: TRBJ1-1
clone size: NA
CDR3 protein: CASSGPGHTLMEAFF
CDR3 DNA: TGTGCCAGCAGCGGACCGGGACACACTCTGATGGAAGCTTTCTTT

V gene: TRBV28
D gene: NA
J gene: TRBJ1-2
clone size: NA
CDR3 protein: CAILGVYGYTF
CDR3 DNA: TGTGCCATCCTGGGGGTCTATGGCTACACCTTC

V gene: TRBV9
D gene: NA
J gene: TRBJ1-3
clone size: NA
CDR3 protein: CASSVEPTQRPSGNTIYF
CDR3 DNA: TGTGCCAGCAGCGTAGAACCAACCCAGCGGCCCTCTGGAAACACCATATATTTT

V gene: TRBV9
D gene: NA
J gene: TRBJ2-5
clone size: NA
CDR3 protein: CASSASSGTPKETQYF
CDR3 DNA: TGTGCCAGCAGCGCATCATCCGGGACGCCTAAAGAGACCCAGTACTTC

V gene: TRBV7-9
D gene: NA
J gene: TRBJ2-5
clone size: NA
CDR3 protein: CASSPLQETQYF
CDR3 DNA: TGTGCCAGCAGCCCCCTCCAAGAGACCCAGTACTTC

V gene: TRBV20-1
D gene: NA
J gene: TRBJ1-3
clone size: NA
CDR3 protein: CSAKQGNTIYF
CDR3 DNA: TGCAGTGCCAAACAGGGAAACACCATATATTTT

V gene: TRBV6-6
D gene: NA
J gene: TRBJ2-7
clone size: NA
CDR3 protein: CASSPGATYEQYF
CDR3 DNA: TGTGCCAGCTCTCCGGGAGCAACCTACGAGCAGTACTTC

V gene: TRBV7-2
D gene: TRBD2
J gene: TRBJ2-5
clone size: NA
CDR3 protein: CASSPLAAGAQETQYF
CDR3 DNA: TGTGCCAGCAGCCCGTTGGCAGCGGGAGCCCAAGAGACCCAGTACTTC

V gene: TRBV7-9
D gene: NA
J gene: TRBJ2-1
clone size: NA
CDR3 protein: CASSPTTGRPASNEQFF
CDR3 DNA: TGTGCCAGCAGCCCGACCACTGGGCGGCCAGCATCCAATGAGCAGTTCTTC

V gene: TRBV7-3
D gene: TRBD1
J gene: TRBJ2-2
clone size: NA
CDR3 protein: CASAPGQANTGELFF
CDR3 DNA: TGTGCCAGCGCACCGGGACAGGCGAACACCGGGGAGCTGTTTTTT

V gene: TRBV11-3
D gene: NA
J gene: TRBJ2-2
clone size: NA
CDR3 protein: CASSSSPAGELFF
CDR3 DNA: TGTGCCAGCAGCTCCAGTCCGGCCGGGGAGCTGTTTTTT

V gene: TRBV9
D gene: TRBD2
J gene: TRBJ2-3
clone size: NA
CDR3 protein: CASSVDTSGRATDTQYF
CDR3 DNA: TGTGCCAGCAGCGTAGACACTAGCGGGAGGGCCACAGATACGCAGTATTTT

V gene: TRBV11-3
D gene: TRBD1
J gene: TRBJ1-4
clone size: NA
CDR3 protein: CASSAGQAIIGEKLFF
CDR3 DNA: TGTGCCAGCAGCGCGGGACAGGCGATAATAGGGGAAAAACTGTTTTTT

V gene: TRBV7-2
D gene: NA
J gene: TRBJ1-1
clone size: NA
CDR3 protein: CASSFSGTANTEAFF
CDR3 DNA: TGTGCCAGCAGCTTTTCCGGGACGGCGAACACTGAAGCTTTCTTT

V gene: TRBV5-3
D gene: NA
J gene: TRBJ2-7
clone size: NA
CDR3 protein: CARSLLAEGATYEQYF
CDR3 DNA: TGTGCCAGAAGCTTATTAGCGGAAGGGGCCACCTACGAGCAGTACTTC

V gene: TRBV28
D gene: TRBD1
J gene: TRBJ1-1
clone size: NA
CDR3 protein: CASTPGGTGIPEAFF
CDR3 DNA: TGTGCCAGCACTCCTGGGGGGACAGGGATCCCTGAAGCTTTCTTT

V gene: TRBV6-6
D gene: TRBD1
J gene: TRBJ1-4
clone size: NA
CDR3 protein: CASSSDRVFF
CDR3 DNA: TGTGCCAGCAGTTCGGACAGGGTGTTTTTT

V gene: TRBV9
D gene: NA
J gene: TRBJ2-6
clone size: NA
CDR3 protein: CASSASGANVLTF
CDR3 DNA: TGTGCCAGCAGCGCCTCTGGGGCCAACGTCCTGACTTTC

V gene: TRBV2
D gene: NA
J gene: TRBJ1-2
clone size: NA
CDR3 protein: CASSELGISYTF
CDR3 DNA: TGTGCCAGCAGTGAATTGGGAATAAGTTACACCTTC

V gene: TRBV10-2
D gene: NA
J gene: TRBJ2-7
clone size: NA
CDR3 protein: CASSETQIHYEQYF
CDR3 DNA: TGCGCCAGCAGTGAGACACAGATCCATTACGAGCAGTACTTC

V gene: TRBV7-2
D gene: NA
J gene: TRBJ2-4
clone size: NA
CDR3 protein: CASSPEKAAKNIQYF
CDR3 DNA: TGTGCCAGCAGCCCAGAGAAAGCGGCCAAAAACATTCAGTACTTC

V gene: TRBV2
D gene: NA
J gene: TRBJ2-3
clone size: NA
CDR3 protein: CASTLIGSTDTQYF
CDR3 DNA: TGTGCCAGCACCCTCATCGGTAGCACAGATACGCAGTATTTT

V gene: TRBV6-5
D gene: NA
J gene: TRBJ2-7
clone size: NA
CDR3 protein: CASGRSPGHEQYF
CDR3 DNA: TGTGCCAGCGGTCGCTCCCCTGGCCACGAGCAGTACTTC

V gene: TRBV27
D gene: NA
J gene: TRBJ1-1
clone size: medium-sized
CDR3 protein: CASSLSWTDYEAFF
CDR3 DNA: TGTGCCAGCAGTTTATCCTGGACGGACTATGAAGCTTTCTTT

V gene: TRBV5-6
D gene: NA
J gene: TRBJ2-5
clone size: NA
CDR3 protein: CASSLGPTGRETQYF
CDR3 DNA: TGTGCCAGCAGTTTGGGCCCGACAGGTCGAGAGACCCAGTACTTC

V gene: TRBV29-1
D gene: NA
J gene: TRBJ2-6
clone size: NA
CDR3 protein: CSAWWVGANVLTF
CDR3 DNA: TGCAGCGCTTGGTGGGTAGGGGCCAACGTCCTGACTTTC

V gene: TRBV30
D gene: NA
J gene: TRBJ1-1
clone size: NA
CDR3 protein: CAWQGLGVRAFF
CDR3 DNA: TGTGCCTGGCAAGGGCTCGGGGTCCGCGCTTTCTTT

V gene: TRBV9
D gene: NA
J gene: TRBJ2-2
clone size: NA
CDR3 protein: CASSVVDSHQTGELFF
CDR3 DNA: TGTGCCAGCAGCGTAGTCGACTCCCACCAAACCGGGGAGCTGTTTTTT

V gene: TRBV7-2
D gene: NA
J gene: TRBJ2-1
clone size: NA
CDR3 protein: CASSRRPGSYNEQFF
CDR3 DNA: TGTGCCAGCAGCCGACGTCCGGGCTCCTACAATGAGCAGTTCTTC

V gene: TRBV27
D gene: TRBD1
J gene: TRBJ2-5
clone size: NA
CDR3 protein: CASSLGQGQETQYF
CDR3 DNA: TGTGCCAGCAGTTTGGGACAGGGTCAAGAGACCCAGTACTTC

V gene: TRBV7-6
D gene: NA
J gene: TRBJ2-1
clone size: NA
CDR3 protein: CASSLSNLKNEQFF
CDR3 DNA: TGTGCCAGCAGCTTATCGAACCTAAAGAATGAGCAGTTCTTC

V gene: TRBV27
D gene: NA
J gene: TRBJ1-6
clone size: NA
CDR3 protein: CASMGKRDRRNLPLHF
CDR3 DNA: TGTGCCAGCATGGGGAAACGGGACCGCCGGAATTTGCCCCTCCACTTT

V gene: TRBV29-1
D gene: NA
J gene: TRBJ1-5
clone size: once
CDR3 protein: CSVVWGINQPQHF
CDR3 DNA: TGCAGCGTTGTTTGGGGGATCAATCAGCCCCAGCATTTT

V gene: TRBV6-6
D gene: NA
J gene: TRBJ1-1
clone size: NA
CDR3 protein: CASSEPQGRAFF
CDR3 DNA: TGTGCCAGCAGTGAGCCTCAGGGTAGGGCTTTCTTT

V gene: TRBV5-5
D gene: NA
J gene: TRBJ2-7
clone size: NA
CDR3 protein: CASSYRTADSYEQYF
CDR3 DNA: TGTGCCAGCAGCTACCGGACAGCGGACTCCTACGAGCAGTACTTC

V gene: TRBV5-1
D gene: NA
J gene: TRBJ1-5
clone size: NA
CDR3 protein: CASRAGIVKNQPQHF
CDR3 DNA: TGCGCCAGCAGGGCTGGGATTGTGAAGAATCAGCCCCAGCATTTT

V gene: TRBV5-4
D gene: NA
J gene: TRBJ1-1
clone size: NA
CDR3 protein: CASSFQRGTEAFF
CDR3 DNA: TGTGCCAGCAGCTTCCAAAGGGGGACTGAAGCTTTCTTT

V gene: TRBV5-1
D gene: NA
J gene: TRBJ2-3
clone size: NA
CDR3 protein: CASSLVLATDTQYF
CDR3 DNA: TGCGCCAGCAGCTTGGTCCTGGCCACAGATACGCAGTATTTT

V gene: TRBV2
D gene: NA
J gene: TRBJ2-3
clone size: few
CDR3 protein: CASSPEARTDTQYF
CDR3 DNA: TGTGCCAGCAGTCCCGAAGCTAGGACAGATACGCAGTATTTT

V gene: TRBV7-3
D gene: TRBD1
J gene: TRBJ2-7
clone size: NA
CDR3 protein: CASSGKGTGSSYEQYF
CDR3 DNA: TGTGCCAGCAGCGGAAAGGGGACAGGGAGCTCCTACGAGCAGTACTTC

V gene: TRBV6-5
D gene: TRBD1
J gene: TRBJ2-5
clone size: NA
CDR3 protein: CASSSGTAQETQYF
CDR3 DNA: TGTGCCAGCAGTTCAGGGACAGCGCAAGAGACCCAGTACTTC

V gene: TRBV19
D gene: TRBD1
J gene: TRBJ2-7
clone size: NA
CDR3 protein: CASSLQTGWSGEQYF
CDR3 DNA: TGTGCCAGTAGTCTGCAGACAGGGTGGTCCGGGGAGCAGTACTTC

V gene: TRBV11-1
D gene: NA
J gene: TRBJ1-6
clone size: NA
CDR3 protein: CASSLASGARSPLHF
CDR3 DNA: TGTGCCAGCAGCTTAGCTTCGGGGGCGCGTTCACCCCTCCACTTT

V gene: TRBV28
D gene: NA
J gene: TRBJ2-3
clone size: NA
CDR3 protein: CASSPPGTDTQYF
CDR3 DNA: TGTGCCAGCAGTCCCCCTGGGACAGATACGCAGTATTTT

V gene: TRBV29-1
D gene: TRBD2
J gene: TRBJ2-2
clone size: NA
CDR3 protein: CSVEDAGERRELFF
CDR3 DNA: TGCAGCGTTGAAGATGCGGGGGAACGTCGGGAGCTGTTTTTT

V gene: TRBV5-8
D gene: TRBD2
J gene: TRBJ2-2
clone size: NA
CDR3 protein: CASSLWRGSTGELFF
CDR3 DNA: TGTGCCAGCAGCTTGTGGCGGGGGTCCACCGGGGAGCTGTTTTTT